One and the same sample provided the 29 T cell receptor beta chains below, sequenced in a study of Graves' ophthalmopathy and Graves' hyperthyroidism. Amplified material comprised TCR beta CDR3 regions derived from RNA transcripts. First-round RT-PCR relied on HTBI primers, and a second-round multiplex PCR came next. TCRdb reprocessed the multiplex PCR reads via MiXCR and lists one record per CDR3 protein. Of 200,000 to 250,000 distinct CDR3 sequences listed, 20% to 25% are singletons. What was sequenced was peripheral blood. Receptors originate from a woman in her 50s with Graves' ophthalmopathy.

This clonotype was counted at least ten times. The rearrangement links TRBV6-4 to TRBJ1-2; no reliable D call. The V end was cut by 2 bases, the J end by 9 bases, with 7 bases between. Germline V gives CDR1 MRHNA, CDR2 SNTAGT. The CDR3 extends over 11 amino acids. CDR3 sequence: CASSDLRCYTF. The CDR3 DNA follows: TGTGCCAGCAGTGACCTCAGATGCTACACCTTC.

The genes are TRBV11-2 and TRBJ2-7; 7 bases match TRBD1. Per germline, CDR1 SGHAT and CDR2 FQNNGV. The V segment lost 1 base and the J segment 4 bases; nucleotides outside the gene matches: 7. The CDR3 has 15 amino acids. The CDR3: CASSLVPGTVYEQYF. Written as DNA, the CDR3 is TGTGCCAGCAGCTTAGTTCCCGGGACAGTATACGAGCAGTACTTC.

Many counts were recorded for this clonotype. The V and J genes are TRBV6-1 and TRBJ2-4, with 9 bases that match TRBD2. The CDR3 consists of 18 residues. V gave up 7 bases and J gave up 0 bases; unmatched junction bases: 13. Germline V lookup: CDR1 MNHNS, CDR2 SASEGT. CDR3 nucleotide sequence: TGTGCCAGCACCCCGAGGTTGGCGGGAGGGGTAGCCAAAAACATTCAGTACTTC. Translating gives CASTPRLAGGVAKNIQYF.

The genes are TRBV2 and TRBJ2-5; no firm D call. V lost 3 bases and J 5 bases, leaving 13 bases between the germline ends. CDR1 and CDR2 (germline): SNHLY, FYNNEI. This CDR3 region has 14 residues. In DNA form, the CDR3 reads TGTGCCAGCAGTGAGGGATTAGCAAGGGAGACCCAGTACTTC. This translates into CASSEGLARETQYF.

This clonotype was seen a few times. This rearrangement joins TRBV4-1 to TRBJ1-1, with D hard to call. The CDR3 runs to 13 residues. Trimming pared 0 bases from V and 7 bases from J, leaving 9 bases between. Germline V gene sequence: CDR1 MGHRA, CDR2 YSYEKL. CDR3 amino acids: CASSQEERIEAFF. The CDR3 region has the DNA TGCGCCAGCAGCCAAGAAGAGAGAATTGAAGCTTTCTTT.

This sequence joins TRBV12-3 or TRBV12-4 and TRBJ2-5, with 10 bases matching TRBD2. The CDR3 is 15 residues long. V lost 3 bases, J lost 5 bases, and 6 bases stayed unmatched. The CDR3 sequence is CASSLSGRATETQYF. CDR3 DNA: TGTGCCAGCAGTTTGAGCGGGAGGGCGACGGAGACCCAGTACTTC.

This chain links TRBV7-2 with TRBJ1-2; 8 nucleotides match TRBD1. V shed 1 base, J shed 2 bases, and the junction held 0 bases outside the gene matches. The V gene's germline CDR1 is SGHTA and CDR2 FQGNSA. CDR3 length: 14 amino acids. In DNA, the CDR3 is TGTGCCAGCAGCTTAGGACAGGGGAACTATGGCTACACCTTC. Amino acid sequence: CASSLGQGNYGYTF. Combining the CDR3 with reference TRBV7-2 and TRBJ1-2 gives the whole variable domain GAGVSQSPSNKVTEKGKDVELRCDPISGHTALYWYRQSLGQGLEFLIYFQGNSAPDKSGLPSDRFSAERTGGSVSTLTIQRTQQEDSAVYLCASSLGQGNYGYTFGSGTRLTVV.

As for this clonotype: A single base separates this from a much larger clone, so it may be a read error. The chain links TRBV12-3 or TRBV12-4 to TRBJ2-7, with 7 bases aligning to TRBD1. CDR3 length: 14 amino acids. The CDR3 sequence is CVSSYSGTVYEQYF. CDR3 coding DNA: TGTGTCAGCAGTTACTCCGGGACAGTGTACGAGCAGTACTTC.

This clonotype was counted at least ten times. The rearrangement links TRBV20-1 to TRBJ1-5; D might be TRBD1 (6 bases). The germline CDR1 and CDR2 sequences are DFQATT and SNEGSKA (reference sequence). The V end lost 2 bases, the J end lost 2 bases, and 10 bases lay between the germline ends. CDR3 length equals 14 residues. This chain's CDR3 is CSARRGGGNQPQHF. CDR3 DNA: TGCAGTGCTAGACGAGGGGGTGGCAATCAGCCCCAGCATTTT.

V gene TRBV5-6 combines with J gene TRBJ2-2; no clear D. CDR3 length: 15 amino acids. V lost 2 bases and J lost 0, with 8 bases in between. Germline CDR1 and CDR2: SGHDT and YYEEEE. The CDR3 region is CASSFGLSNTGELFF. For the CDR3, the DNA is TGTGCCAGCAGCTTTGGGCTTTCGAACACCGGGGAGCTGTTTTTT.

This clonotype was recorded many times. This chain connects TRBV28 to TRBJ2-7; 11 nucleotides line up with TRBD2. Germline loops: CDR1 MDHEN, CDR2 SYDVKM. The CDR3 extends over 14 amino acids. The ends lost 8 bases at V and 4 bases at J; junction bases unmatched: 7. CDR3 region: CASLTSGNVYEQYF. The CDR3, as DNA: TGTGCCAGCCTGACTAGCGGGAATGTGTACGAGCAGTACTTC.

This clonotype was detected only a few times. The chain carries TRBV30 and TRBJ1-6; D gene unclear. Trimming cost V 5 bases and J 5 bases, with 13 bases left between them. The length of the CDR3 is 14 residues. CDR1 is GTSNPN and CDR2 is SVGIG in the germline V gene (reference sequence). CDR3 residues: CAWDLVGNNSPLHF. CDR3 DNA: TGTGCCTGGGATCTGGTTGGGAATAATTCACCCCTCCACTTT. The full variable domain, with the rest looked up from reference TRBV30 and TRBJ1-6, is SQTIHQWPATLVQPVGSPLSLECTVEGTSNPNLYWYRQAAGRGLQLLFYSVGIGQISSEVPQNLSASRPQDRQFILSSKKLLLSDSGFYLCAWDLVGNNSPLHFGNGTRLTVT.

The table lists this clonotype with many counts. The chain recombines TRBV5-1 with TRBJ2-7, with D maybe TRBD2 (5 bases). V lost 5 bases and J 3 bases, leaving 9 bases between the germline ends. CDR1 and CDR2 (germline): SGHRS, YFSETQ. This CDR3 region has 12 residues. The CDR3 nucleotides are TGCGCCAGCAGATACGGGGACTACGAGCAGTACTTC. This codes for CASRYGDYEQYF.

This clonotype was picked up many times. The chain employs TRBV7-3 and TRBJ2-5, with TRBD1 matching 9 bases. The junction had 6 bases not matched to a gene; V was cut back by 5 bases and J by 8 bases. The CDR3 runs to 13 residues. Germline V gene data show CDR1 as SGHTA and CDR2 as FQGTGA. In nucleotides, the CDR3 is TGTGCCAGCAGCACCGGACAGGGGAGAACCCAGTACTTC. Translation: CASSTGQGRTQYF.

This clonotype was picked up a small number of times. The rearrangement uses TRBV3-1 and TRBJ2-5; TRBD2 aligns across 13 bases. The CDR3 runs 16 residues. V was pared by 3 bases and J by 6 bases, with 7 bases of the junction left unmatched. Germline V gives CDR1 LGHDT, CDR2 YNNKEL (reference sequence). The CDR3 DNA sequence: TGTGCCAGCAGCCAGAAACTAGCGGGAGGGCCGCAGACCCAGTACTTC. This encodes CASSQKLAGGPQTQYF.

This chain links TRBV27 with TRBJ1-2; D not certain. The V end was cut by 8 bases, the J end by 6 bases, with 16 bases between. The germline V gene encodes CDR1 MNHEY and CDR2 SMNVEV (reference sequence). CDR3 length equals 13 residues. The CDR3: CASGYPTYDGYTF. CDR3 bases: TGTGCCAGCGGTTACCCGACCTATGATGGCTACACCTTC.

Many counts were recorded for this clonotype. The chain is built from TRBV12-3 or TRBV12-4 and TRBJ1-2; D ambiguous. CDR3 length: 14 residues. Trimming took off 6 bases at V and 2 bases at J, with 13 bases between the two ends. The CDR3 reads CASSRTSENYGYTF. The CDR3 coding sequence is TGTGCCAGCAGCAGAACCTCAGAGAACTATGGCTACACCTTC.

This clonotype was detected many times. This may be a read error, as it is one base from a much larger clone. The final CDR3 position lacks the conserved phenylalanine or tryptophan, pointing to a likely read error. This sequence joins TRBV28 and TRBJ1-2; perhaps TRBD1 as D (6 bases). The ends were cut back, 7 bases at V and 5 bases at J, with 14 bases in the middle. CDR1 and CDR2 (germline): MDHEN, SYDVKM. This CDR3 has 13 amino acids. Here the CDR3 reads CASKGQSAYGYTL. In DNA form, the CDR3 reads TGTGCCAGCAAAGGACAGTCCGCTTATGGCTACACCCTC.

The chain combines TRBV28 with TRBJ2-5; D may be TRBD1 (6 bases). Trimming pared 5 bases from V and 2 bases from J, leaving 21 bases between. This CDR3 contains 17 residues. From germline, CDR1 is MDHEN and CDR2 SYDVKM. This CDR3 is CASSLRVGRGQQETQYF. For the CDR3, the DNA is TGTGCCAGCAGTCTGCGGGTTGGCAGGGGCCAACAAGAGACCCAGTACTTC.

This clonotype was found many times. This chain uses TRBV28 with TRBJ2-5; weak D call: TRBD2 (5 bases). The CDR3 is made up of 17 amino acids. CDR1 MDHEN and CDR2 SYDVKM come from the germline V gene. The V end was cut by 6 bases, the J end by 3 bases, with 23 bases between. CDR3: CASSTPFSGEPKETQYF. Here the CDR3 DNA reads TGTGCCAGCAGCACTCCCTTTTCTGGGGAGCCCAAAGAGACCCAGTACTTC.

This clonotype was seen ten or more times. V and J are TRBV2 and TRBJ1-2; 9 bases match TRBD1. The ends lost 4 bases at V and 8 bases at J; junction bases unmatched: 11. CDR3 size: 15 residues. Germline CDR1 is SNHLY and CDR2 is FYNNEI. CDR3 residues: CASSVTRDRERGYTF. DNA of the CDR3: TGTGCCAGCAGTGTTACCCGGGACAGGGAGCGCGGCTACACCTTC. Complete variable domain (other parts from reference TRBV2 and TRBJ1-2): EPEVTQTPSHQVTQMGQEVILRCVPISNHLYFYWYRQILGQKVEFLVSFYNNEISEKSEIFDDQFSVERPDGSNFTLKIRSTKLEDSAMYFCASSVTRDRERGYTFGSGTRLTVV.

Many counts were recorded for this clonotype. This rearrangement joins TRBV28 to TRBJ2-7; D may be TRBD1 or TRBD2 (6 bases each). Germline lookup yields CDR1 MDHEN and CDR2 SYDVKM. The V gene lost 3 bases and the J gene lost 2 bases, with 14 bases spanning the gap. The CDR3 totals 15 residues. DNA of the CDR3: TGTGCCAGCAGTTTCGATCGGGGGCTTACCTACGAGCAGTACTTC. Residues: CASSFDRGLTYEQYF.

This clonotype was counted many times. The V call is TRBV27, the J call TRBJ1-1, with 9 bases fitting TRBD1. V shed 2 bases, J shed 0 bases, and the junction held 1 base outside the gene matches. Germline V gene sequence: CDR1 MNHEY, CDR2 SMNVEV (reference sequence). The CDR3 covers 15 residues. The CDR3: CASSLGTGMNTEAFF. CDR3 DNA: TGTGCCAGCAGTTTAGGGACAGGGATGAACACTGAAGCTTTCTTT.

This clonotype was seen ten or more times. V and J are TRBV4-1 and TRBJ2-7, with TRBD1 as a possible D gene (5 bases). The CDR3 spans 14 residues. V gave up 0 bases and J gave up 3 bases, with 9 bases separating them. The germline CDR1 and CDR2 sequences are MGHRA and YSYEKL. CDR3 DNA sequence: TGCGCCAGCAGCCAAGAAGGCCAGGGCTACGAGCAGTACTTC. Protein: CASSQEGQGYEQYF.

The V and J genes are TRBV7-3 and TRBJ2-7, with TRBD2 identical over 8 bases. This CDR3 region has 14 residues. V lost 3 bases, J lost 9 bases, and 10 bases stayed unmatched. Looked up from germline, CDR1 is SGHTA and CDR2 is FQGTGA. DNA for the CDR3: TGTGCCAGCAGCTTGGGGGCTAGCGGGTCACCGCAGTACTTC. Its protein product is CASSLGASGSPQYF.

V is TRBV6-1 and J is TRBJ2-5; 10 nucleotides agree with TRBD2. The junction had 8 bases not matched to a gene; V was cut back by 2 bases and J by 5 bases. The length of the CDR3 is 16 residues. In germline, CDR1 is MNHNS, CDR2 SASEGT. CDR3 sequence reads: CASSELAGAQGETQYF. The CDR3 DNA reads as TGTGCCAGCAGTGAACTAGCGGGAGCGCAGGGCGAGACCCAGTACTTC.

The chain joins TRBV12-3 or TRBV12-4 to TRBJ1-2, with TRBD1 matching 10 bases. The CDR3 runs to 14 residues. V gave up 5 bases and J gave up 6 bases; unmatched junction bases: 6. The CDR3 DNA sequence: TGTGCCAGCAGTCTCCGGGACAGGGGCAATGGCTACACCTTC. It specifies CASSLRDRGNGYTF.

Ten or more counts support this clonotype. The chain carries TRBV29-1 and TRBJ2-5, with D unresolved. The CDR3 consists of 13 residues. Deletions cut 1 base from V and 1 base from J, with 7 bases between. Looked up from germline, CDR1 is SQVTM and CDR2 is ANQGSEA. The DNA of the CDR3 is TGCAGCGTTGAAGTTGGGATCCAAGAGACCCAGTACTTC. The encoded protein is CSVEVGIQETQYF.

This clonotype was recorded at least ten times. V is TRBV6-2 or TRBV6-3 and J is TRBJ2-7, with D unresolved. Germline V gene data show CDR1 as MNHEY and CDR2 as SVGEGT. The V end lost 5 bases, the J end lost 1 base, and 18 bases lay between the germline ends. The CDR3 consists of 16 residues. CDR3 DNA: TGTGCCAGCAGTAGCCCTCGGGCAGAGTGGTCCTACGAGCAGTACTTC. It is translated as CASSSPRAEWSYEQYF.